The next 20 T cell receptor beta chains were all read from a single sample in a study of cytomegalovirus exposure and HLA in healthy donors. In the PCR, 60 Vbeta and 13 Jbeta primers were used. Sequencing was performed with immunoSEQ multiplex PCR; in TCRdb, only in-frame clones are kept and a portion is missing. The data show 95,000 to 150,000 clones, 50% to 75% seen once. Specimen: PBMCs. The source of these receptors is a woman in her thirties or forties in good health and CMV-seropositive.

The chain is built from TRBV2 and TRBJ2-7; TRBD1 matches 9 bases. The CDR3 extends over 13 amino acids. The ends lost 6 bases at V and 4 bases at J; junction bases unmatched: 4. From germline, CDR1 is SNHLY and CDR2 FYNNEI. This CDR3 reads CASSGTGSYEQYF. The CDR3 nucleotides read TGTGCCAGCAGCGGGACAGGGAGTTACGAGCAGTACTTC. The full variable domain, completed using reference TRBV2 and TRBJ2-7, is EPEVTQTPSHQVTQMGQEVILRCVPISNHLYFYWYRQILGQKVEFLVSFYNNEISEKSEIFDDQFSVERPDGSNFTLKIRSTKLEDSAMYFCASSGTGSYEQYFGPGTRLTVT.

This clone was seen a few times. One junction end does not reproduce the germline sequence, and a read error may be involved. The rearrangement uses TRBV7-9 and TRBJ1-1, with D possibly matching TRBD1 (5 bases). The V gene's germline CDR1 is SEHNR and CDR2 FQNEAQ (reference sequence). The CDR3 is 12 residues long. CDR3 protein: CSSSLRVTEAFF. For the CDR3, the DNA is TGTTCCAGCAGCCTCAGGGTTACTGAAGCTTTCTTT.

The CDR3 loop reads CASGFNSYEQYF. The CDR3 region has the DNA TGTGCTAGTGGTTTCAACTCCTACGAGCAGTACTTC. The V and J genes are TRBV12-5 and TRBJ2-7; the D is unclear. CDR1 and CDR2 from the germline V gene are LGHNT and FRNRAP. The V gene lost 3 bases and the J gene lost 0 bases, with 3 bases spanning the gap. This CDR3 is 12 amino acids long. The full variable domain, in which reference TRBV12-5 and TRBJ2-7 provide the parts outside the CDR3, is DARVTQTPRHKVTEMGQEVTMRCQPILGHNTVFWYRQTMMQGLELLAYFRNRAPLDDSGMPKDRFSAEMPDATLATLKIQPSEPRDSAVYFCASGFNSYEQYFGPGTRLTVT.

The gene calls are TRBV2 and TRBJ2-3, with D possibly matching TRBD2 (8 bases). Germline V gene data show CDR1 as SNHLY and CDR2 as FYNNEI. Trimming took off 5 bases at V and 6 bases at J, with 18 bases between the two ends. The CDR3 covers 15 residues. CDR3 DNA: TGTGCCAGCAGTTATACTAGCGGAGGGGGCGATACGCAGTATTTT. It specifies CASSYTSGGGDTQYF.

The rearrangement uses TRBV29-1 and TRBJ2-1, with D hard to call. CDR1 SQVTM and CDR2 ANQGSEA come from the germline V gene. The CDR3 length is 12 residues. The V and J ends lost 3 bases and 0 bases respectively, with 3 bases between them. The CDR3 here is CSVEYSYNEQFF. The CDR3 DNA is TGCAGCGTTGAGTACTCCTACAATGAGCAGTTCTTC.

The chain has TRBV5-1 and TRBJ2-1, with D unresolved. V lost 3 bases, J lost 0 bases, and 4 bases lay in between. There are 13 residues in the CDR3. The germline CDR1 and CDR2 sequences are SGHRS and YFSETQ. CDR3 residues: CASSSVSYNEQFF. In DNA form, the CDR3 reads TGCGCCAGCAGCTCGGTCTCCTACAATGAGCAGTTCTTC.

The gene calls are TRBV7-6 and TRBJ2-1, with D possibly matching TRBD2 (7 bases). Between the trimmed V and J ends, which lost 5 bases and 6 bases, there was a span of 17 bases. CDR3 size: 15 residues. Germline values: CDR1 SGHVS, CDR2 FNYEAQ. The DNA of the CDR3 is TGTGCCAGCAGCATGGTGGCGGGGGCATCCAATGAGCAGTTCTTC. Translation gives CASSMVAGASNEQFF.

The chain combines TRBV5-4 with TRBJ2-5; 7 positions match TRBD1. The CDR3 consists of 14 residues. Germline trimming cut 2 bases from V and 1 base from J; bases unmatched to any gene: 2. The V gene's germline CDR1 is SGHNT and CDR2 YYREEE (reference sequence). CDR3 nucleotides: TGTGCCAGCAGCTTAGGACAGGCCCAAGAGACCCAGTACTTC. This encodes CASSLGQAQETQYF.

V gene TRBV6-1 combines with J gene TRBJ2-1, with D perhaps TRBD2 (6 bases). The CDR3 has 15 amino acids. Germline CDR1 reads MNHNS; CDR2 reads SASEGT. Trimming removed 5 bases at V and 2 bases at J, with 13 bases between. The CDR3 bases are TGTGCCAGCAGTACGGGAGTAGGAACCTACAATGAGCAGTTCTTC. Translation gives CASSTGVGTYNEQFF.

The V and J genes are TRBV9 and TRBJ2-1; 7 nucleotides align to TRBD2. The CDR3 loop spans 13 amino acids. CDR1 and CDR2 from the germline V gene are SGDLS and YYNGEE. Trimming removed 4 bases from V and 12 bases from J; junction bases left unmatched: 10. The chain's CDR3 is CASSPDRRERQFF. The CDR3 nucleotides are TGTGCCAGCAGCCCGGACCGGCGGGAGCGGCAGTTCTTC.

This clone was detected a few times. CDR3 in DNA: TGTGCCAGCAGCTTTGGGCCTTCAAGTGAAAAACTGTTTTTT. It encodes CASSFGPSSEKLFF. The genes are TRBV5-8 and TRBJ1-4; no definite D call. CDR1 is SGHTS and CDR2 is YDEGEE in the germline V gene. The CDR3 is 14 amino acids. Trimming left V 2 bases short and J 7 bases short, with 12 bases between.

This clone has only a few counts. The V call is TRBV7-6, the J call TRBJ2-5; D possibly corresponds to TRBD2 (6 bases). The CDR3 covers 15 residues. From germline, CDR1 is SGHVS and CDR2 FNYEAQ. Trimming took off 5 bases at V and 1 base at J, with 14 bases between the two ends. The CDR3 spells CASSRTTGGQETQYF. Written as DNA, the CDR3 is TGTGCCAGCAGCCGGACTACCGGGGGCCAAGAGACCCAGTACTTC.

The J gene is TRBJ2-4, the V gene TRBV18, with unresolved D. The V end was cut by 0 bases, the J end by 8 bases, with 8 bases between. The CDR3 runs to 13 residues. Germline CDR1 KGHSH, CDR2 LQKENI. CDR3 coding DNA: TGTGCCAGCTCACCACCCGATTCAGACATTCAGTACTTC. Translated: CASSPPDSDIQYF.

The chain recombines TRBV7-6 with TRBJ2-1; D is unresolved. With 3 bases removed from V and 5 bases from J, the gap between germline ends came to 14 bases. CDR3 length: 15 amino acids. Germline values: CDR1 SGHVS, CDR2 FNYEAQ. As DNA, the CDR3 is TGTGCCAGCAGCTTTGGCTCACTTACTAACAATGAGCAGTTCTTC. This codes for CASSFGSLTNNEQFF.

The chain uses TRBV15 and TRBJ1-6; D gene uncertain. Trimming cost V 0 bases and J 8 bases, with 11 bases left between them. The CDR3 extends over 15 amino acids. Germline CDR1 LNHNV, CDR2 YYDKDF (reference sequence). The CDR3 loop reads CATSRDQGLHSPLHF. Written as DNA, the CDR3 is TGTGCCACCAGCAGAGATCAAGGACTCCATTCACCCCTCCACTTT. Using reference TRBV15 and TRBJ1-6 for the parts outside the CDR3, the full variable domain is DAMVIQNPRYQVTQFGKPVTLSCSQTLNHNVMYWYQQKSSQAPKLLFHYYDKDFNNEADTPDNFQSRRPNTSFCFLDIRSPGLGDTAMYLCATSRDQGLHSPLHFGNGTRLTVT.

This chain uses TRBV9 with TRBJ2-7; D gene unclear. The germline V gene has CDR1 SGDLS and CDR2 YYNGEE. The CDR3 has 16 amino acids. V dropped 0 bases and J dropped 3 bases, with 16 bases sitting between them. DNA for the CDR3: TGTGCCAGCAGCGTAGCCCCAGGATCATCGGTCTACGAGCAGTACTTC. Translating gives CASSVAPGSSVYEQYF.

This chain uses TRBV19 with TRBJ2-1, with TRBD2 identical over 8 bases. J was trimmed by 7 bases and V by 4 bases; bases with no gene match: 9. In germline, CDR1 is LNHDA, CDR2 SQIVND (reference sequence). The CDR3 consists of 15 residues. In nucleotides, the CDR3 is TGTGCCAGTAGTACCGGGACTAGAATCTGGAATGAGCAGTTCTTC. Its translation: CASSTGTRIWNEQFF.

The chain joins TRBV5-3 to TRBJ1-1; D may be TRBD1 (6 bases). TRBV5-3 is treated as an ORF (open reading frame) with a function not yet certain. The CDR3 is 20 residues long. Trimming took 5 bases from V and 1 from J, leaving 30 bases between them. The chain's CDR3 is CARRKNRDTRDGQQNTEAFF. Written as DNA, the CDR3 is TGTGCCAGAAGAAAAAACCGGGACACCCGGGACGGGCAACAGAACACTGAAGCTTTCTTT.

The rearrangement joins TRBV6-5 to TRBJ1-1, with 7 bases fitting TRBD1. V was pared by 2 bases and J by 6 bases, with 9 bases of the junction left unmatched. This CDR3 has 15 residues. The germline gives CDR1 MNHEY, CDR2 SVGAGI. CDR3 in amino acids: CASSYLPYRGPEAFF. CDR3 sequence (DNA): TGTGCCAGCAGTTACCTACCCTACAGGGGCCCTGAAGCTTTCTTT.

The rearrangement joins TRBV5-8 to TRBJ1-5; TRBD1 aligns across 9 bases. Germline V lookup: CDR1 SGHTS, CDR2 YDEGEE. V gave up 1 base and J gave up 6 bases; unmatched junction bases: 11. There are 17 residues in the CDR3. The DNA of the CDR3 is TGTGCCAGCAGCTTGATACAGGGGGCGCGAGGGGGTCAGCCCCAGCATTTT. Encoded protein: CASSLIQGARGGQPQHF.